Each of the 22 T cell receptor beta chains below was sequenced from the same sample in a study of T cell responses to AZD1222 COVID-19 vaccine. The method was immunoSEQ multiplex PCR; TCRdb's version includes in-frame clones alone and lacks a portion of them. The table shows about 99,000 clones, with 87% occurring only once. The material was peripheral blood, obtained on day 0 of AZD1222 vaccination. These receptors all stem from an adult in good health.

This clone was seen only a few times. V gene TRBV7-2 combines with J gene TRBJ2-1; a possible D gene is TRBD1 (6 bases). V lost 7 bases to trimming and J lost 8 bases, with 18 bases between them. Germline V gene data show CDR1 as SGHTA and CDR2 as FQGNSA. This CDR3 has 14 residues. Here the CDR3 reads CASTLRRGEYEQFF. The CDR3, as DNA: TGTGCCAGCACCCTACGCAGGGGAGAATATGAGCAGTTCTTC.

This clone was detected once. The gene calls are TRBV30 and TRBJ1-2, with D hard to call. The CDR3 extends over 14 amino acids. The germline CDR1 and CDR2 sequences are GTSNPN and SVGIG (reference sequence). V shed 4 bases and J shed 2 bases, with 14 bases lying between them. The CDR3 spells CAWIKPQINYGYTF. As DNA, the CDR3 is TGTGCCTGGATCAAACCCCAGATAAACTATGGCTACACCTTC.

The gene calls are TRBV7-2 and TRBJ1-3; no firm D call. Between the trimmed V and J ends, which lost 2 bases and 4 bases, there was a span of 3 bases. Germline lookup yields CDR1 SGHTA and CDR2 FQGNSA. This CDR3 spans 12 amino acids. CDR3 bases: TGTGCCAGCAGCTTACAGGGAAACACCATATATTTT. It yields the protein CASSLQGNTIYF.

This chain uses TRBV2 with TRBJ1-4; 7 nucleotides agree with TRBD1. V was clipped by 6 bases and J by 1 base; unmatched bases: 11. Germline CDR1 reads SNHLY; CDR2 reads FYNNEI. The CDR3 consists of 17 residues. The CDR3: CASSGSMTGRTNEKLFF. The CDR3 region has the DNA TGTGCCAGCAGCGGCAGCATGACAGGGCGAACTAATGAAAAACTGTTTTTT.

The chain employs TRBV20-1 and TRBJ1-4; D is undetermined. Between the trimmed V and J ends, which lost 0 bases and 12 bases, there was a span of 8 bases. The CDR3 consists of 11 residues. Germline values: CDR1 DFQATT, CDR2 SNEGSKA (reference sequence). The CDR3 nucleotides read TGCAGTGCTAGAGATAACGCAGAACTGTTTTTT. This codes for CSARDNAELFF.

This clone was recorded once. CDR3 region: CASARGSETQYF. CDR3 sequence (DNA): TGTGCCAGCGCGAGGGGCTCGGAGACCCAGTACTTC. The rearrangement joins TRBV18 to TRBJ2-5; D is tentatively TRBD1 or TRBD2 (5 bases each). The CDR3 has 12 residues. V gave up 8 bases and J gave up 5 bases, with 12 bases separating them. In germline, CDR1 is KGHSH, CDR2 LQKENI.

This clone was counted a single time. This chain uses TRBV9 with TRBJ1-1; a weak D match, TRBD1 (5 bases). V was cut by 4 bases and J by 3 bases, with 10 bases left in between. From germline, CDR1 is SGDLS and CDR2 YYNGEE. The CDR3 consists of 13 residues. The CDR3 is CASSRGRDTEAFF. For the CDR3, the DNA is TGTGCCAGCAGCCGGGGACGGGACACTGAAGCTTTCTTT.

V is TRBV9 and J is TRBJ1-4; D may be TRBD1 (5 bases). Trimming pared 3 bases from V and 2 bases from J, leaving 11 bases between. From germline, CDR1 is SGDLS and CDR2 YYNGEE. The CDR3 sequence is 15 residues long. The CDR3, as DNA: TGTGCCAGCAGCGAAGGGCGGGGGACTAATGAAAAACTGTTTTTT. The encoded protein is CASSEGRGTNEKLFF.

The CDR3 sequence is CASSNPGRGYGYTF. CDR3 sequence (DNA): TGTGCCAGCAGCAACCCGGGGAGGGGCTATGGCTACACCTTC. The V and J genes are TRBV21-1 and TRBJ1-2. TRBV21-1 has pseudogene status. This CDR3 has 14 residues.

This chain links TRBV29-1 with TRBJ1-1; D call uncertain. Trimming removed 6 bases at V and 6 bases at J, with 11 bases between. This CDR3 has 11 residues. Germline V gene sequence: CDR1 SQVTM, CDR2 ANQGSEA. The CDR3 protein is CSVSGGAEAFF. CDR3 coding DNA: TGCAGCGTGTCTGGTGGGGCTGAAGCTTTCTTT.

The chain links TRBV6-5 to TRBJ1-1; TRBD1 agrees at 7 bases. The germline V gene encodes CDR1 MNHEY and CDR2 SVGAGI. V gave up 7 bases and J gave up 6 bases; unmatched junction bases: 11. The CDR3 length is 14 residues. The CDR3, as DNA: TGTGCCAGCACTAGAACAGGGGAGGGGTCTGAAGCTTTCTTT. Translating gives CASTRTGEGSEAFF.

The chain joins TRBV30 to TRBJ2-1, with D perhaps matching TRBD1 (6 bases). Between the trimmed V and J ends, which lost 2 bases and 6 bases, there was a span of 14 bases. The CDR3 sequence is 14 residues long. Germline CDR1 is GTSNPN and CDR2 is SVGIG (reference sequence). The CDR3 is CAWSRGTGSNEQFF. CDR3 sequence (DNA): TGTGCCTGGAGTAGGGGTACAGGGTCCAATGAGCAGTTCTTC.

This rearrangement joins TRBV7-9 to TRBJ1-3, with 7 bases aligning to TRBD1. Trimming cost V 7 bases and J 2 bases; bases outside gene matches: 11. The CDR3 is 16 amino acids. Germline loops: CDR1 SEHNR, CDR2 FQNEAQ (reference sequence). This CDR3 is CASILGTGQPGNTIYF. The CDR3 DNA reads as TGTGCCAGCATCCTAGGTACGGGACAGCCTGGAAACACCATATATTTT.

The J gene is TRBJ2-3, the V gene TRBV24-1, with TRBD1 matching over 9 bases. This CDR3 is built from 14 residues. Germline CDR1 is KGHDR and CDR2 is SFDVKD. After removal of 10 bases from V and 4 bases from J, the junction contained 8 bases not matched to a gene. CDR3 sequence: CATTGQGKADTQYF. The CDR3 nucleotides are TGTGCCACTACCGGACAGGGGAAGGCAGATACGCAGTATTTT.

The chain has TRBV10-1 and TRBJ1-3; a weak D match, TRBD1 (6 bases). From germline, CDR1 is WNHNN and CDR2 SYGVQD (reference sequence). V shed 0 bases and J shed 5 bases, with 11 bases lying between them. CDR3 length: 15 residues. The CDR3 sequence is CASSESWGARNTIYF. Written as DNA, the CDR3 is TGCGCCAGCAGTGAGTCTTGGGGGGCGAGAAACACCATATATTTT.

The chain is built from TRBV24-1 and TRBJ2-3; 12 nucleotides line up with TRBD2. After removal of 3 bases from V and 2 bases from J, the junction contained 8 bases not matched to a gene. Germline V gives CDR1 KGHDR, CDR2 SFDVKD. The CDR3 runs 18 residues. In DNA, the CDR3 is TGTGCCACCAGTGATAACAGACTAGCGGGGGCCCTCACAGATACGCAGTATTTT. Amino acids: CATSDNRLAGALTDTQYF.

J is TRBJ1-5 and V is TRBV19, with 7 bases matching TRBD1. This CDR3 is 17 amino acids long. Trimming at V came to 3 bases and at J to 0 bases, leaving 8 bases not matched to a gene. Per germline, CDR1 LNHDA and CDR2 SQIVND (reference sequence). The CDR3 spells CASSMWQGDPSNQPQHF. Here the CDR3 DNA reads TGTGCCAGTAGTATGTGGCAGGGGGATCCTAGCAATCAGCCCCAGCATTTT.

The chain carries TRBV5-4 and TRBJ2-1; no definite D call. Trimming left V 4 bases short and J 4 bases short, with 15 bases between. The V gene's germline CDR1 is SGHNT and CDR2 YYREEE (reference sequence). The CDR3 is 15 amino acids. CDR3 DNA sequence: TGTGCCAGCAGCCTCAGGCCCCCCGGGTACAATGAGCAGTTCTTC. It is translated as CASSLRPPGYNEQFF.

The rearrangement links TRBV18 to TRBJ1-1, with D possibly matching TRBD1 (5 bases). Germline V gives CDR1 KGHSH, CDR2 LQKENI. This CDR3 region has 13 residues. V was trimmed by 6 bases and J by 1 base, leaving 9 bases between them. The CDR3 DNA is TGTGCCAGCTCCGATGGGGGGAACACTGAAGCTTTCTTT. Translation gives CASSDGGNTEAFF.

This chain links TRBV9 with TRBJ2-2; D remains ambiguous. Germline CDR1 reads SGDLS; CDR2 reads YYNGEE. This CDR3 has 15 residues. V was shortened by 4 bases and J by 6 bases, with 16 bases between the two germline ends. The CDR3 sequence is CASSRSERGAGELFF. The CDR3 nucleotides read TGTGCCAGCAGCCGATCAGAGAGAGGCGCCGGGGAGCTGTTTTTT.

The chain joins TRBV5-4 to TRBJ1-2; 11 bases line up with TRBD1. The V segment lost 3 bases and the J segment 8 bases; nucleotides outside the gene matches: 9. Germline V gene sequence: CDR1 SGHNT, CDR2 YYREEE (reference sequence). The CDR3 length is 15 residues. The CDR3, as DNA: TGTGCCAGCAGCTGGCCCGGGACAGGGGGAGAAGGCTACACCTTC. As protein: CASSWPGTGGEGYTF.

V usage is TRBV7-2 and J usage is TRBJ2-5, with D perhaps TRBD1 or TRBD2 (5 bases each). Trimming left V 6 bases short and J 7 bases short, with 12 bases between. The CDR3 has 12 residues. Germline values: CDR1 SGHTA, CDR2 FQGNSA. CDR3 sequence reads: CASSYTGGTQYF. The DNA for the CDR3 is TGTGCCAGCAGTTATACTGGGGGGACCCAGTACTTC.